Listed below are T cell receptor beta chains from one sample, sequenced in a study of control samples from healthy donors and cancer patients. Some clones are missing from TCRdb's copy, which holds only in-frame ones; the method was immunoSEQ multiplex PCR. The table has about 130,000 clones, around 92% seen once. The specimen sequenced was blood. The source of these receptors is a woman aged 50 to 65 in good health. Each CDR3 is given without its conserved first and last residue. Clone sizes are given selectively: once, few, many, or a class where the clone is expanded.

V,size,J,CDR3
TRBV7-9,NA,TRBJ2-5,ASSLFIGGEETQY
TRBV20-1,NA,TRBJ1-4,SASGGAQNEKLF
TRBV27,NA,TRBJ2-3,ASSLRGTDTQY
TRBV2,NA,TRBJ1-1,ASSLQGRNTEAF
TRBV30,NA,TRBJ2-7,AWSSLAGKTYEQY
TRBV7-2,NA,TRBJ1-2,ASSSGGHVYGYT
TRBV4-1,NA,TRBJ1-1,ASSQPGQGYTEAF
TRBV6-1,NA,TRBJ2-2,ASSDGRFSGELF
TRBV27,NA,TRBJ1-1,ASSYGTRAEAF
TRBV7-8,NA,TRBJ1-1,ASSHPMNTEAF
TRBV3-1/TRBV3-2,NA,TRBJ2-7,ASQKGTGDYEQY
TRBV10-3,NA,TRBJ2-1,AISEVAGGGDEQF
TRBV3-1/TRBV3-2,NA,TRBJ1-2,ASSQEPNYGYT
TRBV5-1,NA,TRBJ1-4,ASSLGSGYREKLF
TRBV5-1,NA,TRBJ2-1,ASSLGSGSSYNEQF
TRBV10-2,NA,TRBJ1-1,ASSDRVPLMNTEAF
TRBV6-5,NA,TRBJ1-1,ASSYSAGVNTEAF
TRBV12-3/TRBV12-4,NA,TRBJ2-2,ASYLSGELF
TRBV5-1,NA,TRBJ2-5,ASSLGFDSDKTQY
TRBV27,NA,TRBJ1-4,ASSFGGQAGEKLF
TRBV18,NA,TRBJ2-3,ASLESTEGDTQY
TRBV5-1,once,TRBJ1-1,ASSLIPTGIAEAF
TRBV12-5,NA,TRBJ2-5,ATPTGVQETQY
TRBV5-6,NA,TRBJ1-2,ASSLPGQLSGFYGYT
TRBV9,NA,TRBJ2-1,ASRGQGAKNEQF
TRBV7-9,once,TRBJ2-7,ASSMTGVSEQY
TRBV7-9,NA,TRBJ2-1,ASLGLAGEHEQF
TRBV6-1,NA,TRBJ1-2,ASSEAWSAARYT
TRBV28,once,TRBJ2-1,ASHGTSGSNEQF
TRBV28,once,TRBJ1-4,ASALGGSGEKLF
TRBV11-1,NA,TRBJ2-5,ASSVLAGVGETQY
TRBV3-1/TRBV3-2,NA,TRBJ1-2,ASSLLESPGGYT
TRBV11-2,NA,TRBJ2-1,ASSAYNEQF
TRBV27,NA,TRBJ1-1,ASSRMGQGELGAF
TRBV5-4,NA,TRBJ1-2,ASSGPEPYGYT
TRBV5-1,NA,TRBJ1-4,ASSASGTGVEKLF
TRBV29-1,NA,TRBJ1-3,SVSSDGNTIY
TRBV5-6,once,TRBJ1-2,ASSFSGGQGFGYT
TRBV6-5,NA,TRBJ2-5,ASSYRTGYQETQY
TRBV25-1,NA,TRBJ2-1,ASRQARSGSSYNEQF
TRBV7-9,NA,TRBJ2-7,ASSPTAYEQY
TRBV5-1,NA,TRBJ2-3,ASSGAGKNTDTQY
TRBV4-1,NA,TRBJ1-1,ASSQDGITGEWTEAF
TRBV6-5,once,TRBJ2-2,ASRGLAGYTGELF
TRBV4-2,NA,TRBJ2-2,ASSQAFGLGTFRDTGELF
TRBV13,NA,TRBJ2-5,ASSLGGAEKETQY
TRBV11-2,NA,TRBJ1-6,ASSLHGFNSPLH
TRBV2,NA,TRBJ2-3,ASSWGQADTQY
TRBV5-1,NA,TRBJ1-2,ASSLAGGGYGYT